This TCR beta chain comes out of a study of early T cells in non-severe SARS-CoV-2 infection. Study background: With bulk RNA from unsorted whole blood as input, sequencing yielded unpaired chains.

This clonotype was observed a handful of times. Its antigen remains unknown. Study-wide results and limits: In VDJdb matching, anti-spike CD8 responses were favored while private and CD4 specificities went missing.

Trimming removed 1 base from V and 8 bases from J; junction bases left unmatched: 4. Germline V CDR1 and CDR2: SGHRS, YFSETQ. The CDR3 is 14 residues long. As part of library construction, unique molecular identifiers were attached to individual cDNA molecules. TCRdb processed the 5' RACE reads anew with MiXCR; each CDR3 protein has one entry. The sample shows tens of thousands of distinct CDR3 sequences, 5% to 6.5% of them seen only once. Source: whole blood, taken at baseline. The sequence derives from an adult who was a healthcare worker with PCR-confirmed SARS-CoV-2 infection or an uninfected control (not recorded which). The V gene is TRBV5-1, the J gene TRBJ2-2; TRBD2 agrees at 8 bases. The CDR3 region is CASSLTGGPGELFF. The CDR3 bases are TGCGCCAGCAGCTTGACGGGAGGGCCAGGGGAGCTGTTTTTT.